What follows are 19 T cell receptor beta chains derived from one specimen sequenced in a study of regulatory T cells in long-lasting Graves disease. Time point of the sample: persistent/refractory GD, antithyroid drugs over 5 years with positive TRAb. TCR sequences were obtained from RNA taken from PBMCs. Arm-PCR of CDR3 regions and iRepertoire HTBI primers were the basis on which TCR beta libraries were built. TCRdb recomputed calls from the multiplex PCR reads with MiXCR, one row per CDR3 protein. This sample yields around 460,000 distinct CDR3 sequences, of which about 22% are seen a single time; roughly 6.9% belongs to the top ten. The sample consisted of peripheral blood mononuclear cells (PBMCs), taken when the disease was refractory, from a patient treated with antithyroid drugs. These receptor sequences come from a female donor with Graves disease.

About this clonotype: Since no conserved phenylalanine or tryptophan closes the CDR3, a read error is the likely cause. V usage is TRBV24-1 and J usage is TRBJ1-5; possible D gene TRBD1, 5 bases. CDR3 size: 14 residues. V was clipped by 0 bases and J by 9 bases, with 11 bases between them. Germline CDR1 reads KGHDR; CDR2 reads SFDVKD. CDR3 bases: TGTGCCACCAGTGATTTGCGCGGGGGAGGGCCCCAGCATCTT. This sequence encodes CATSDLRGGGPQHL.

This clonotype appeared many times. V is TRBV7-8 and J is TRBJ2-7; 8 bases are a match to TRBD2. This CDR3 has 16 residues. Germline V gives CDR1 SGHVS, CDR2 FQNEAQ. J gave up 3 bases and V 5 bases, and 12 bases lay outside the gene matches. CDR3 bases: TGTGCCAGCAGCACAACCCCGGGACTAGTCAACTACGAGCAGTACTTC. It translates to CASSTTPGLVNYEQYF.

This clonotype was seen at least ten times. The gene calls are TRBV28 and TRBJ1-2; D not resolved. Trimming shortened V by 1 base and J by 8 bases, and 14 bases separated the two germline ends. The CDR3 consists of 14 residues. Germline V CDR1 and CDR2: MDHEN, SYDVKM. The CDR3 DNA sequence: TGTGCCAGCAGTTTATCCAAACGGCGCAGGGGCTACACCTTC. It is translated as CASSLSKRRRGYTF.

The chain uses TRBV28 and TRBJ1-2, with D perhaps TRBD1 (5 bases). CDR3 length: 14 residues. V gave up 1 base and J gave up 2 bases, with 8 bases separating them. CDR1 and CDR2 from the germline V gene are MDHEN and SYDVKM. The CDR3 DNA is TGTGCCAGCAGTTTATATCACAGGAACTATGGCTACACCTTC. It is translated as CASSLYHRNYGYTF.

This rearrangement joins TRBV7-9 to TRBJ2-5; a possible D gene is TRBD2 (6 bases). The CDR3 spans 14 residues. The V gene lost 2 bases and the J gene lost 4 bases, with 11 bases spanning the gap. From germline, CDR1 is SEHNR and CDR2 FQNEAQ (reference sequence). The CDR3 nucleotides are TGTGCCAGCAGCTTACAGGGACTCTCAGAGACCCAGTACTTC. It translates to CASSLQGLSETQYF.

The chain is built from TRBV28 and TRBJ2-7, with TRBD2 identical over 14 bases. The CDR3 sequence is 14 residues long. Germline CDR1 reads MDHEN; CDR2 reads SYDVKM. Losses at the gene ends were 4 bases for V and 6 bases for J; bases not matched to a gene: 2. The CDR3 DNA reads TGTGCCAGCAGTTCCGGGACTAGCGGGAGCGAGCAGTACTTC. It codes for CASSSGTSGSEQYF. Together with reference TRBV28 and TRBJ2-7, the CDR3 gives the full variable domain: DVKVTQSSRYLVKRTGEKVFLECVQDMDHENMFWYRQDPGLGLRLIYFSYDVKMKEKGDIPEGYSVSREKKERFSLILESASTNQTSMYLCASSSGTSGSEQYFGPGTRLTVT.

This clonotype was counted ten times or more. The V call is TRBV12-3 or TRBV12-4, the J call TRBJ2-5; either TRBD1 or TRBD2 may fit D (5 bases each). V lost 2 bases, J lost 3 bases, and 7 bases lay in between. The CDR3 has 13 residues. The CDR3, as DNA: TGTGCCAGCAGTTTACAGGGAGAAGAGACCCAGTACTTC. It is translated as CASSLQGEETQYF.

This clonotype has at least ten counts. The DNA for the CDR3 is TGTGCCATCAGTGAGAGAGGGACAGCACACTATGGCTACACCTTC. Its protein product is CAISERGTAHYGYTF. V and J are TRBV10-3 and TRBJ1-2; the match to TRBD1 covers 7 bases. The CDR3 length is 15 residues. Looked up from germline, CDR1 is ENHRY and CDR2 is SYGVKD. V gave up 2 bases and J gave up 3 bases; unmatched junction bases: 6.

With regard to this clonotype: The CDR3 does not end in the conserved phenylalanine or tryptophan, so this is likely a read error. The V and J genes are TRBV2 and TRBJ2-7; D unresolved. V was pared by 4 bases and J by 4 bases, with 14 bases between. CDR1 SNHLY and CDR2 FYNNEI come from the germline V gene. The CDR3 totals 14 residues. CDR3 region: CASSVQGPSYEQYL. In DNA form, the CDR3 reads TGTGCCAGCAGTGTCCAAGGACCTTCATACGAGCAGTACCTC.

This clonotype appeared many times. The gene calls are TRBV13 and TRBJ1-1, with D hard to call. V lost 4 bases to trimming and J lost 7 bases, with 10 bases between them. CDR1 is PRHDT, CDR2 FYEKMQ, per germline (reference sequence). The CDR3 runs 12 residues. CDR3 coding DNA: TGTGCCAGCAGCTACCAGGACGGTGAAGCTTTCTTT. It codes for CASSYQDGEAFF.

The chain carries TRBV9 and TRBJ1-2, with D maybe TRBD1 (6 bases). V dropped 4 bases and J dropped 4 bases, with 17 bases sitting between them. The CDR3 is 15 amino acids. Germline CDR1 and CDR2: SGDLS and YYNGEE. CDR3 in amino acids: CASSPIPGHSYGYTF. Written as DNA, the CDR3 is TGTGCCAGCAGCCCAATTCCGGGACACTCCTATGGCTACACCTTC.

In this sample, this clonotype turned up many times. The CDR3 loop reads CASSDFPGTNTGELFF. The CDR3 bases are TGTGCCAGCAGTGACTTCCCAGGAACGAACACCGGGGAGCTGTTTTTT. The gene calls are TRBV2 and TRBJ2-2; D is undetermined. Germline V CDR1 and CDR2: SNHLY, FYNNEI. V lost 3 bases to trimming and J lost 0 bases, with 11 bases between them. The CDR3 has 16 residues.

J is TRBJ2-6 and V is TRBV19; D possibly corresponds to TRBD2 (5 bases). Looked up from germline, CDR1 is LNHDA and CDR2 is SQIVND (reference sequence). The CDR3 contains 14 residues. Between the trimmed V and J ends, which lost 6 bases and 0 bases, there was a span of 6 bases. In nucleotides, the CDR3 is TGTGCCAGTAGAGACTACTCTGGGGCCAACGTCCTGACTTTC. Its protein product is CASRDYSGANVLTF.

This clonotype occurred many times. The chain has TRBV7-8 and TRBJ1-6; 9 nucleotides align to TRBD1. The CDR3 is 15 residues long. V gave up 0 bases and J gave up 10 bases; unmatched junction bases: 4. In germline, CDR1 is SGHVS, CDR2 FQNEAQ. Here the CDR3 DNA reads TGTGCCAGCAGCTTAGCGGGACAGGGAGGATCACCCCTCCACTTT. Amino acids: CASSLAGQGGSPLHF. The entire variable domain, with the rest obtained from reference TRBV7-8 and TRBJ1-6, is as follows: GAGVSQSPRYKVAKRGQDVALRCDPISGHVSLFWYQQALGQGPEFLTYFQNEAQLDKSGLPSDRFFAERPEGSVSTLKIQRTQQEDSAVYLCASSLAGQGGSPLHFGNGTRLTVT.

This clonotype was seen more than once but under ten times. The chain carries TRBV6-2 or TRBV6-3 and TRBJ2-2, with D possibly TRBD1 on 6 matching bases. Germline lookup yields CDR1 MNHEY and CDR2 SVGEGT. The V end lost 0 bases, the J end lost 5 bases, and 10 bases lay between the germline ends. The CDR3 is made up of 15 amino acids. This CDR3 reads CASSYSTGLTGELFF. CDR3 coding DNA: TGTGCCAGCAGTTACTCGACAGGTTTGACCGGGGAGCTGTTTTTT.

V gene TRBV18 combines with J gene TRBJ1-2, with 7 bases matching TRBD1. The CDR3 has 16 amino acids. Trimming at V came to 3 bases and at J to 2 bases, leaving 9 bases not matched to a gene. From germline, CDR1 is KGHSH and CDR2 LQKENI. CDR3 in DNA: TGTGCCAGCTCACCCACACGACAGGGAAGAAACTATGGCTACACCTTC. Amino acid sequence: CASSPTRQGRNYGYTF. The whole variable domain, remainder taken from reference TRBV18 and TRBJ1-2, is NAGVMQNPRHLVRRRGQEARLRCSPMKGHSHVYWYRQLPEEGLKFMVYLQKENIIDESGMPKERFSAEFPKEGPSILRIQQVVRGDSAAYFCASSPTRQGRNYGYTFGSGTRLTVV.

This clonotype has a count of ten or more. This chain joins TRBV28 and TRBJ2-2; D uncertain. The V and J ends lost 10 bases and 6 bases respectively, with 18 bases between them. There are 14 residues in the CDR3. Germline values: CDR1 MDHEN, CDR2 SYDVKM. Here the CDR3 reads CATAQVGDAGELFF. The CDR3 DNA sequence: TGTGCCACAGCCCAGGTCGGCGACGCCGGGGAGCTGTTTTTT.

The chain joins TRBV11-3 to TRBJ1-2; no definite D call. The V end lost 8 bases, the J end lost 5 bases, and 15 bases lay between the germline ends. Germline-derived CDR1 and CDR2 are SGHNT and YENEEA. The CDR3 is 13 amino acids. CDR3: CASGTRGFYGYTF. Here the CDR3 DNA reads TGTGCCAGCGGCACTCGAGGATTTTATGGCTACACCTTC.

The chain recombines TRBV14 with TRBJ1-6; D remains unclear. Looked up from germline, CDR1 is SGHDN and CDR2 is FVKESK. The germline V and J ends were trimmed by 0 bases and 15 bases, with 15 bases remaining between them. This CDR3 contains 14 residues. CDR3 sequence: CASSQDLNFSDLHF. DNA for the CDR3: TGTGCCAGCAGCCAAGATTTAAATTTCTCGGACCTCCACTTT.